This TCR beta chain was sequenced during a study of CD8 T cells in ankylosing spondylitis. V lost 4 bases and J lost 15, with 12 bases in between. The V gene's germline CDR1 is MNHEY and CDR2 SVGAGI. The CDR3 extends over 11 amino acids. TCRdb reprocessed the 5' RACE reads via MiXCR and lists one record per CDR3 protein. Of 100,000 to 150,000 distinct CDR3 sequences listed, roughly an eighth are singletons. This clonotype was recorded at least ten times. The TCR sequence derives from a female donor with ankylosing spondylitis or in good health (not recorded which). Sequenced input: blood, either unsorted or a sorted T cell fraction (not recorded which). V usage is TRBV6-5 and J usage is TRBJ1-4; D not resolved. The CDR3 DNA is TGTGCCAGCAGTTCCCTCGGGGAAATGTTTTTT. This translates into CASSSLGEMFF.